This entry concerns a single TCR beta chain. The antigen is not known. CDR1 and CDR2 (germline): SQVTM, ANQGSEA. The V end was cut by 7 bases, the J end by 1 base, with 10 bases between. CDR3 length: 12 residues. This sample was taken from a study of T cell responses to AZD1222 COVID-19 vaccine. The repertoire was sequenced with immunoSEQ multiplex PCR; TCRdb's copy has only in-frame clones and lacks some. The profile covers 40,000 to 55,000 clones, with around 91% appearing a single time and approximately 40% taken by the ten largest. Study conclusions and caveats: Clonal diversity may have been underestimated in mostly white British donors. Receipt of two AZD1222 doses was followed by a rise in Spike-specific TCR breadth and depth. Repertoires were obtained only post-peak T cell response.

The receptor's source is an adult who received the AZD1222 COVID-19 vaccine. The sequencing used peripheral blood, collected 28 days after the second AZD1222 dose. The chain uses TRBV29-1 and TRBJ1-2; D remains ambiguous. The CDR3 region is CSAYQVNYGYTF. DNA for the CDR3: TGCAGCGCCTACCAGGTTAACTATGGCTACACCTTC.